The source of this TCR beta chain is a study of T-cell reconstitution after alpha-beta-depleted transplantation in children. Whole-study results and caveats: It was newly produced T cells that mostly accounted for T-cell counts and diversity one year after transplant. Several hundred graft clones that had expanded were reportedly the source of alpha-beta T cells about two months after transplant.

CDR1 SGHAT and CDR2 FQDESV come from the germline V gene (reference sequence). This CDR3 spans 18 amino acids. Ten or more counts support this clonotype. What it binds is unknown. A much larger clone differs from this one at a single base, so this may be a read error. Unique molecular identifiers were incorporated into the prepared TCRbeta library. TCRdb redid the calling of the PCR reads with MiXCR, one entry per CDR3 protein. The sample records 15,000 or so distinct CDR3 sequences, about 4.7% being singletons. This receptor was taken from a boy aged 5-17 years with acute lymphoblastic leukemia, due to receive a stem cell transplant. The source was PBMCs, collected before TCRalphabeta/CD19-depleted stem cell transplant. The chain is built from TRBV11-1 and TRBJ2-3; TRBD2 agrees at 14 bases. The CDR3 DNA sequence: TGTTCCAGCAGCATTGGGACTAGCGGGAGTAGGATTACAGATACGCAGTATTTT. Residues: CSSSIGTSGSRITDTQYF.